This T cell receptor beta chain was sequenced for a study of T cells after yellow fever vaccination. In regard to this clonotype: What it recognizes is unknown.

In TCRdb, the 5' RACE reads were re-called with MiXCR into one record per CDR3 protein. Of roughly 310,000 distinct CDR3 sequences detected, 8.5% to 10% appear once; the ten largest clones hold more than 15%. Findings of the study overall: A large majority of primary-vaccination clones showed up again after the booster (under 98% CD4, 88% CD8).

The length of the CDR3 is 13 residues. V dropped 0 bases and J dropped 13 bases, with 11 bases sitting between them. Germline-derived CDR1 and CDR2 are SGHRS and YFSETQ. The origin of this receptor is a man in his late teens or twenties who received the YFV17D yellow fever vaccine. This specimen was PBMCs, taken on the day of the first yellow fever vaccination. The chain is built from TRBV5-1 and TRBJ1-6; no reliable D call. CDR3 sequence: CASSLEYKSPLHF. The CDR3 region has the DNA TGCGCCAGCAGCTTGGAATACAAATCGCCCCTCCACTTT.